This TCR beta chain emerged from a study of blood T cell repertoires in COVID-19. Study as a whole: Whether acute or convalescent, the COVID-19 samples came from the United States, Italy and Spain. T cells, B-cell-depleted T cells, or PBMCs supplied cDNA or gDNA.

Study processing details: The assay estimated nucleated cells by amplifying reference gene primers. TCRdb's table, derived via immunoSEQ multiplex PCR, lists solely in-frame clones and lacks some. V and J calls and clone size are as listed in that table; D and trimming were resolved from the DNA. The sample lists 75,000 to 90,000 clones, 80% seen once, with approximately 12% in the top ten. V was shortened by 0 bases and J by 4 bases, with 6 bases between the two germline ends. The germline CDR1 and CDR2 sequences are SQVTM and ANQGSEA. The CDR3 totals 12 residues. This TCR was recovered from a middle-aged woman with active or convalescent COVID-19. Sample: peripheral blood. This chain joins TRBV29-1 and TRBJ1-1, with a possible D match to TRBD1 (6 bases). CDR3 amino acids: CSVEEQGTEAFF. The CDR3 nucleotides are TGCAGCGTTGAAGAACAGGGCACTGAAGCTTTCTTT. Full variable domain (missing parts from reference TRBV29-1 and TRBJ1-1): SAVISQKPSRDICQRGTSLTIQCQVDSQVTMMFWYRQQPGQSLTLIATANQGSEATYESGFVIDKFPISRPNLTFSTLTVSNMSPEDSSIYLCSVEEQGTEAFFGQGTRLTVV.